Below, 21 T cell receptor beta chains from the same sample are listed, as sequenced in a study of blood T cell repertoires in COVID-19. Measured with immunoSEQ multiplex PCR; TCRdb has only the in-frame clones, and not every one. The table has approximately 230,000 clones, approximately 80% seen once. The sequenced sample consisted of peripheral blood. Every receptor here comes from a man younger than 45 with active or convalescent COVID-19.

This sequence joins TRBV25-1 and TRBJ2-1; 10 nucleotides line up with TRBD2. Germline assignment: CDR1 MGHDK and CDR2 SYGVNS. Trimming took 1 base from V and 10 from J; bases not matched to a gene: 7. CDR3 length: 15 residues. DNA for the CDR3: TGTGCCAGCAGTGAATTCAGCGGGAGGGTTGTCGAGCAGTTCTTC. This gives the protein CASSEFSGRVVEQFF.

This sequence joins TRBV4-1 and TRBJ2-7, with a weak D call TRBD2 (6 bases). The ends were cut back, 2 bases at V and 0 bases at J, with 17 bases in the middle. Germline V CDR1 and CDR2: MGHRA, YSYEKL. The CDR3 is 17 amino acids. The chain's CDR3 is CASSQKMAGLDSYEQYF. The CDR3, as DNA: TGCGCCAGCAGCCAAAAAATGGCGGGGTTAGACTCCTACGAGCAGTACTTC.

This clone was detected only once. The chain combines TRBV19 with TRBJ2-1; 10 bases match TRBD1. This CDR3 is built from 16 residues. Germline CDR1 LNHDA, CDR2 SQIVND (reference sequence). The V and J ends lost 6 bases and 0 bases, in that order; junction bases with no gene match: 5. The CDR3 protein is CASSPGTGVSYNEQFF. CDR3 nucleotide sequence: TGTGCCAGTAGCCCCGGGACAGGGGTCTCCTACAATGAGCAGTTCTTC.

The chain links TRBV7-2 to TRBJ2-7, with 9 bases identical to TRBD1. With V trimmed by 5 bases and J by 4 bases, 9 bases remained unmatched. The length of the CDR3 is 15 residues. CDR1 and CDR2 (germline): SGHTA, FQGNSA. This CDR3 reads CASSRSGTGIYEQYF. CDR3 in DNA: TGTGCCAGCAGCCGGTCCGGGACAGGGATATACGAGCAGTACTTC.

The J gene is TRBJ2-1, the V gene TRBV6-2 or TRBV6-3, with TRBD2 matching over 8 bases. CDR1 MNHEY and CDR2 SVGEGT come from the germline V gene. CDR3 length equals 16 residues. Trimming took 0 bases from V and 9 from J; bases not matched to a gene: 10. The DNA of the CDR3 is TGTGCCAGCAGTTACTCGGATAGCGGGGCTCGGGCTGAGCAGTTCTTC. Its protein is CASSYSDSGARAEQFF.

This clone was seen a single time. The V call is TRBV6-6, the J call TRBJ2-5; 8 positions agree with TRBD2. Looked up from germline, CDR1 is MNHNY and CDR2 is SVGAGI (reference sequence). The J segment lost 2 bases and the V segment lost 11 bases, leaving 7 bases of the junction unmatched. The CDR3 is 13 amino acids. The CDR3 loop is CAARSGGQETQYF. The CDR3 nucleotides are TGTGCCGCAAGGAGCGGGGGTCAAGAGACCCAGTACTTC.

This chain uses TRBV5-1 with TRBJ2-2, with 7 bases lining up with TRBD2. Looked up from germline, CDR1 is SGHRS and CDR2 is YFSETQ. CDR3 length equals 14 residues. V shed 6 bases and J 4 bases; nucleotides not matched to a gene: 6. CDR3 amino acids: CASKGGSSTGELFF. The CDR3 nucleotides are TGCGCCAGCAAGGGCGGGAGCAGCACCGGGGAGCTGTTTTTT.

The rearrangement uses TRBV5-1 and TRBJ1-2, with D maybe TRBD1 (5 bases). Germline loops: CDR1 SGHRS, CDR2 YFSETQ. The V gene lost 0 bases and the J gene lost 7 bases, with 16 bases spanning the gap. This CDR3 has 15 residues. The CDR3 region has the DNA TGCGCCAGCAGCTTGGCGCAGGGCGGAATCTCTGGCTACACCTTC. Protein sequence: CASSLAQGGISGYTF.

The CDR3 is CASSQDSSGGGIADTQYF. For the CDR3, the DNA is TGTGCCAGCAGCCAAGATAGTAGCGGGGGGGGTATCGCAGATACGCAGTATTTT. The gene calls are TRBV3-1 (or the pseudogene TRBV3-2) and TRBJ2-3; 11 positions agree with TRBD2. The V gene end was trimmed by 0 bases and the J gene end by 4 bases; junction bases not matched to a gene: 9. Germline CDR1 is LGHDT and CDR2 is YNNKEL (reference sequence). The CDR3 covers 18 residues.

The V call is TRBV18, the J call TRBJ1-2; D is perhaps TRBD1 (6 bases). This CDR3 is built from 17 residues. V was pared by 3 bases and J by 1 base, with 18 bases between. Germline V gene data show CDR1 as KGHSH and CDR2 as LQKENI. CDR3 amino acids: CASSPLGGGQLNYGYTF. CDR3 nucleotide sequence: TGTGCCAGCTCACCCCTCGGGGGGGGGCAGCTTAACTATGGCTACACCTTC.

The rearrangement links TRBV23-1 to TRBJ2-5, with 8 bases fitting TRBD2. TRBV23-1 is placed among ORFs of uncertain function. V shed 3 bases and J 3 bases; nucleotides not matched to a gene: 9. CDR3 length: 16 residues. The CDR3 here is CASSQEREREKETQYF. CDR3 coding DNA: TGCGCCAGCAGTCAGGAGCGGGAGAGGGAGAAAGAGACCCAGTACTTC.

This sequence joins TRBV6-5 and TRBJ1-1, with D perhaps TRBD1 (6 bases). Germline CDR1 MNHEY, CDR2 SVGAGI. This CDR3 region has 14 residues. Trimming stripped 5 bases from V and 1 base from J, with 11 bases between. The CDR3 protein is CASSTGLANTEAFF. In DNA, the CDR3 is TGTGCCAGCAGTACAGGGCTGGCGAACACTGAAGCTTTCTTT.

J is TRBJ2-7 and V is TRBV7-9; 7 bases align to TRBD2. Germline CDR1 reads SEHNR; CDR2 reads FQNEAQ (reference sequence). Germline trimming cut 4 bases from V and 5 bases from J; bases unmatched to any gene: 14. This CDR3 is 16 amino acids long. DNA for the CDR3: TGTGCCAGCAGCTCCACCTTGAGAGCGGGGTGGCACGAGCAGTACTTC. Amino acid sequence: CASSSTLRAGWHEQYF.

The chain joins TRBV28 to TRBJ2-5, with 8 bases that match TRBD1. Germline V gene data show CDR1 as MDHEN and CDR2 as SYDVKM. The CDR3 contains 14 residues. V gave up 5 bases and J gave up 4 bases; unmatched junction bases: 6. DNA for the CDR3: TGTGCCAGCAGTAGTACAGGGGGGCCAGAGACCCAGTACTTC. This codes for CASSSTGGPETQYF.

The chain employs TRBV4-2 and TRBJ1-2, with 9 nucleotides matching TRBD1. J gave up 8 bases and V 2 bases, and 12 bases lay outside the gene matches. CDR3 length: 16 residues. CDR1 LGHNA and CDR2 YNFKEQ come from the germline V gene. The CDR3 coding sequence is TGTGCCAGCAGCCAACCGCGGGACAGGGACCCACGGGGCTACACCTTC. Translated, it gives CASSQPRDRDPRGYTF.

The genes are TRBV3-1 (or the pseudogene TRBV3-2) and TRBJ2-1, with TRBD2 identical over 7 bases. The CDR3 consists of 18 residues. The germline gives CDR1 LGHDT, CDR2 YNNKEL (reference sequence). J gave up 4 bases and V 0 bases, and 12 bases lay outside the gene matches. In DNA form, the CDR3 reads TGTGCCAGCAGCCAAGATCGATGGGCTAGCGGCCTTTACAATGAGCAGTTCTTC. Its translation is CASSQDRWASGLYNEQFF.

V is TRBV6-5 and J is TRBJ1-2; no clear D gene. CDR1 MNHEY and CDR2 SVGAGI come from the germline V gene. CDR3 length equals 15 residues. V was shortened by 0 bases and J by 6 bases, with 14 bases between the two germline ends. The CDR3 loop reads CASSYSPGLRDGYTF. The CDR3 DNA reads TGTGCCAGCAGTTACTCGCCAGGACTACGTGATGGCTACACCTTC.

The chain uses TRBV10-2 and TRBJ1-3; possibly TRBD1 for D (5 bases). The CDR3 covers 14 residues. CDR1 is WSHSY, CDR2 SAAADI, per germline. V gave up 3 bases and J gave up 4 bases, with 10 bases separating them. CDR3 coding DNA: TGCGCCAGCAGTGAACGGGGGTCGGGAAACACCATATATTTT. As protein: CASSERGSGNTIYF.

The CDR3 nucleotides read TGTGCCAGCAGCCAAGATTTCCAGGGAGGCTATGGCTACACCTTC. It codes for CASSQDFQGGYGYTF. V is TRBV4-2 and J is TRBJ1-2, with D maybe TRBD1 (5 bases). Deletions cut 0 bases from V and 4 bases from J, with 12 bases between. This CDR3 is built from 15 residues. Germline loops: CDR1 LGHNA, CDR2 YNFKEQ.

This clone showed up just a few times. The chain uses TRBV28 and TRBJ1-3; D is unclear. This CDR3 comprises 15 residues. V was cut by 8 bases and J by 0 bases, with 14 bases left in between. CDR1 is MDHEN, CDR2 SYDVKM, per germline. The chain's CDR3 is CASSDFGVSGNTIYF. The DNA for the CDR3 is TGTGCCAGCTCCGATTTCGGTGTCTCTGGAAACACCATATATTTT.

In its sample, this clone was seen a few times. The chain is built from TRBV19 and TRBJ1-5; no clear D. The CDR3 covers 14 residues. Germline CDR1 and CDR2: LNHDA and SQIVND (reference sequence). Trimming pared 5 bases from V and 6 bases from J, leaving 14 bases between. CDR3 sequence: CASSGPGKGQPQHF. The DNA of the CDR3 is TGTGCCAGTAGTGGCCCCGGGAAAGGTCAGCCCCAGCATTTT.